This entry features one T cell receptor (beta chain) sequence. What it binds is unknown. At one end the junction does not follow the germline gene, possibly because of a read error. One entry per CDR3 protein, called by TCRdb with MiXCR from the RT-PCR reads. The table lists about 1,300 distinct CDR3 sequences, 90% of them singletons. The data were taken from a study of yellow fever vaccine responses in identical twins. Points from the study as a whole: Twins' T cell vaccine responses reportedly looked partly convergent, partly personalized.

The CDR3 loop spans 13 amino acids. Germline V CDR1 and CDR2: SGHAT, FQNNGV. The sequencing used T cells from blood (PBMCs), unsorted or a sorted subset (not recorded which), collected before or after yellow fever vaccination (not recorded which). The TCR was taken from a woman aged 18 to 35 who received the yellow fever vaccine. The V call is TRBV11-2, the J call TRBJ2-5; TRBD1 aligns across 7 bases. As DNA, the CDR3 is TGTGCCAGCAGCGTAGACAGGGTTGGGACCCAGTACTTC. Amino acids: CASSVDRVGTQYF. The variable domain in full, completed from reference TRBV11-2 and TRBJ2-5, reads EAGVAQSPRYKIIEKRQSVAFWCNPISGHATLYWYQQILGQGPKLLIQFQNNGVVDDSQLPKDRFSAERLKGVDSTLKIQPAKLEDSAVYLCASSVDRVGTQYFGPGTRLLVL.